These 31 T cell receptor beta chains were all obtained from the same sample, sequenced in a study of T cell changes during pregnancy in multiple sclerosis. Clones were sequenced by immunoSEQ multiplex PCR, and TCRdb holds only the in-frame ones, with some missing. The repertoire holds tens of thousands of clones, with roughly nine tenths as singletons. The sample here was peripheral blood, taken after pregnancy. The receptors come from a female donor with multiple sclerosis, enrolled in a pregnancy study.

In DNA, the CDR3 is TGTGCCAGCAGCTTATTAGGAGTTGGCTACACCTTC. Translating it yields CASSLLGVGYTF. The chain is built from TRBV7-2 and TRBJ1-2; D is uncertain. CDR1 SGHTA and CDR2 FQGNSA come from the germline V gene. The CDR3 spans 12 residues. Trimming shortened V by 2 bases and J by 7 bases, and 8 bases separated the two germline ends.

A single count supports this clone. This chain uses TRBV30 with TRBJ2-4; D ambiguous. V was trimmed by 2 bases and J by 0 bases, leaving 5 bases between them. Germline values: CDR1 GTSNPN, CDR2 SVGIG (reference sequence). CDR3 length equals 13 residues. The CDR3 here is CAWSSLAKNIQYF. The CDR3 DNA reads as TGTGCCTGGAGTTCATTAGCCAAAAACATTCAGTACTTC.

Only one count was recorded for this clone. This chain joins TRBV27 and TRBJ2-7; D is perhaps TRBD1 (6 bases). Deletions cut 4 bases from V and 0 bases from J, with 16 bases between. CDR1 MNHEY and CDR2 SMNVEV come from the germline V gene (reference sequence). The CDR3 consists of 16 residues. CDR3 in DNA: TGTGCCAGCAGTTCTGGCTGGGGGCAACGCTCCTACGAGCAGTACTTC. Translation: CASSSGWGQRSYEQYF.

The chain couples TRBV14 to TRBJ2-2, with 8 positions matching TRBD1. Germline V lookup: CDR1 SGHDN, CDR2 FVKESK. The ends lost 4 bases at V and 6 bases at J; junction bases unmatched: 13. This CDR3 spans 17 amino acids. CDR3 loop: CASSPLGQGIGSGELFF. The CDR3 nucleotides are TGTGCCAGCAGCCCTCTCGGACAGGGAATTGGCTCCGGGGAGCTGTTTTTT.

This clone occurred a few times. The CDR3 DNA reads as TGTGCCTCCGCACAACAGCGGGACACTGAAGCTTTCTTT. Amino acid sequence: CASAQQRDTEAFF. The V and J genes are TRBV6-5 and TRBJ1-1; D gene ambiguous. This CDR3 is 13 amino acids long. CDR1 MNHEY and CDR2 SVGAGI come from the germline V gene. The germline V and J ends were trimmed by 11 bases and 3 bases, with 16 bases remaining between them.

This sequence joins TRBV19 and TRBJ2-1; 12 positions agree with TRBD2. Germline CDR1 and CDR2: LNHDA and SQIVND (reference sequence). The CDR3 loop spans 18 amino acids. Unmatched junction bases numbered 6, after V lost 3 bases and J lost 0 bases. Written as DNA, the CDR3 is TGTGCCAGTAGTATTGAGGGGACTAGCGGGTTCTCCTACAATGAGCAGTTCTTC. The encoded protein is CASSIEGTSGFSYNEQFF.

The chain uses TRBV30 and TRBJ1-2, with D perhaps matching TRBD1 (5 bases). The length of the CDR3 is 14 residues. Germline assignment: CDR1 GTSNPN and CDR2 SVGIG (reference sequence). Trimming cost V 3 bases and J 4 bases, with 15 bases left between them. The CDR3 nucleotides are TGTGCCTGGAGGTTGGGGGGACTCGGCTATGGCTACACCTTC. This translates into CAWRLGGLGYGYTF.

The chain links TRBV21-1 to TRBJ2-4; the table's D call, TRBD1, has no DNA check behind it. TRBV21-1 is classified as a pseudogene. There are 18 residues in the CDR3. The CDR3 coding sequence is TGTGCCAGCAGCAACCCCGTTAGGGGCGCGAGAGCCAAAAACATTCAGTACTTC. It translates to CASSNPVRGARAKNIQYF.

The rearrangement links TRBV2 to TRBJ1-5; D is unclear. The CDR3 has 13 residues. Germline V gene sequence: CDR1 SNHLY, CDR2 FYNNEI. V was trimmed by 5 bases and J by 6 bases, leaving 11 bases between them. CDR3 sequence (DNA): TGTGCCAGCAGTCTTTCAATCGGTCAGCCCCAGCATTTT. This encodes CASSLSIGQPQHF.

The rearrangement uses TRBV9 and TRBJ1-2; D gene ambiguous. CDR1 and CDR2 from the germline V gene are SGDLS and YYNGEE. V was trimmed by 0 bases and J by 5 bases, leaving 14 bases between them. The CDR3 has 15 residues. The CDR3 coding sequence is TGTGCCAGCAGCGTAGTGGCAGAAGGCGGGTATGGCTACACCTTC. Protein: CASSVVAEGGYGYTF.

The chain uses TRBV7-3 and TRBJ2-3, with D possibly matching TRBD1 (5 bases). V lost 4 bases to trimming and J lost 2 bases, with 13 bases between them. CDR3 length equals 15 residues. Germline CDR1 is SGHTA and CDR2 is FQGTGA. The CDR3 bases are TGTGCCAGCAGCTCCTCGAGGACACTCACAGATACGCAGTATTTT. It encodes CASSSSRTLTDTQYF.

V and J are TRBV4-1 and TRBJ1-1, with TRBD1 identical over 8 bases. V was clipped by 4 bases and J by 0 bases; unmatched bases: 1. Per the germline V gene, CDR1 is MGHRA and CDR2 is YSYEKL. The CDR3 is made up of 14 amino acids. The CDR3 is CASSPGQVNTEAFF. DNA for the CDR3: TGCGCCAGCAGCCCGGGACAGGTGAACACTGAAGCTTTCTTT.

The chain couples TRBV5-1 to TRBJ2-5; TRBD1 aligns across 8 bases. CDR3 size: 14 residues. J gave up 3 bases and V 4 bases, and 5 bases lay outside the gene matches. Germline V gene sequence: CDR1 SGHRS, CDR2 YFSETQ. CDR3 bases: TGCGCCAGCAGCAGGACAGGGACGGAAGAGACCCAGTACTTC. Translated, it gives CASSRTGTEETQYF.

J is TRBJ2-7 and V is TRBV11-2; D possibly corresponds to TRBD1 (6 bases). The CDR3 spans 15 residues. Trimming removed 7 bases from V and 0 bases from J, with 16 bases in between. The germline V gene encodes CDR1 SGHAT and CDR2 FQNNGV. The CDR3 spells CASTSLGGNSYEQYF. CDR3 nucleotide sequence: TGTGCCAGCACCTCGCTTGGGGGCAACTCCTACGAGCAGTACTTC.

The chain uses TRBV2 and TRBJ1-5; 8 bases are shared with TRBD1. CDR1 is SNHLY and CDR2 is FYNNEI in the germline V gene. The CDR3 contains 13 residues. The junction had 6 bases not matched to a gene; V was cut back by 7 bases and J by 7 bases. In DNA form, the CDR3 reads TGTGCCAGCAATGGACAGGGCGAACAGCCCCAGCATTTT. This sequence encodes CASNGQGEQPQHF.

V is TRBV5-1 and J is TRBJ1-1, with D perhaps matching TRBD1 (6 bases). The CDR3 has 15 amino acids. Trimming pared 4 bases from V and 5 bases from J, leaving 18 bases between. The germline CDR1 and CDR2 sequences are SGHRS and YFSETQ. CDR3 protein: CASSVSQGGGTEAFF. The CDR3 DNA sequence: TGCGCCAGCAGCGTTAGTCAGGGAGGGGGAACTGAAGCTTTCTTT.

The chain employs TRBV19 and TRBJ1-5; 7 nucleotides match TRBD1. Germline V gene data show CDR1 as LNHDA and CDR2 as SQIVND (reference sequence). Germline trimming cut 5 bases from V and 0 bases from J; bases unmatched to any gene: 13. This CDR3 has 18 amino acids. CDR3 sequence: CASSPMGTDNLSNQPQHF. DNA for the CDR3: TGTGCCAGTAGTCCTATGGGGACAGACAATCTTAGCAATCAGCCCCAGCATTTT.

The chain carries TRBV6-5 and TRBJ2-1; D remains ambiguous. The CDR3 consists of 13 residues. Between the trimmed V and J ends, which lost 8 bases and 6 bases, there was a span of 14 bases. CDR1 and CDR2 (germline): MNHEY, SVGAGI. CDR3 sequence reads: CASSKLLGNEQFF. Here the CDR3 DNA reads TGTGCCAGCTCTAAACTACTCGGCAATGAGCAGTTCTTC.

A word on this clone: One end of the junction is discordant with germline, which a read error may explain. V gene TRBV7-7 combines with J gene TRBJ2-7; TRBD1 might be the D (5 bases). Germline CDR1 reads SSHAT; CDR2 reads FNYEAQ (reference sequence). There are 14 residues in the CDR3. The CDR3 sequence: CASSFSEGAYEQYF. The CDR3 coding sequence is TGTGCTAGCAGCTTTTCTGAAGGGGCTTACGAGCAGTACTTC.

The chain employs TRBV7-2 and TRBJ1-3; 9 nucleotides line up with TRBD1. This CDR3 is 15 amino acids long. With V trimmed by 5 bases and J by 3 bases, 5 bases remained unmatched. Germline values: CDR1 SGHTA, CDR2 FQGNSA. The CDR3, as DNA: TGTGCCAGCAGCCGACAGGGGGTAGTTGGAAACACCATATATTTT. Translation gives CASSRQGVVGNTIYF.

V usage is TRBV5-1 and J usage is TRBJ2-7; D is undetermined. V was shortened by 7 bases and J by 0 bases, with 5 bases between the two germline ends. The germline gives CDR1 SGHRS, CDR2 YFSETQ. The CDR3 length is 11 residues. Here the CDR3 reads CASSTSYEQYF. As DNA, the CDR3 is TGCGCCAGCTCTACCTCCTACGAGCAGTACTTC.

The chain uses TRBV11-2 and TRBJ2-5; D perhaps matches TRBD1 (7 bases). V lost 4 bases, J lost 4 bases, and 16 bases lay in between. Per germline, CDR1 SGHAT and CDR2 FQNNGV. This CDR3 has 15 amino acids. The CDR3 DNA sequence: TGTGCCAGCAGCTCTCCGGGGGCAGGGGGAGAGACCCAGTACTTC. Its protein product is CASSSPGAGGETQYF.

DNA for the CDR3: TGCGCCAGCAGCTTGTTGTCTAGCGGGAGCTACGAGCAGTACTTC. It is translated as CASSLLSSGSYEQYF. J is TRBJ2-7 and V is TRBV5-1; TRBD2 matches at 10 bases. This CDR3 comprises 15 residues. V shed 1 base, J shed 3 bases, and the junction held 4 bases outside the gene matches. CDR1 SGHRS and CDR2 YFSETQ come from the germline V gene.

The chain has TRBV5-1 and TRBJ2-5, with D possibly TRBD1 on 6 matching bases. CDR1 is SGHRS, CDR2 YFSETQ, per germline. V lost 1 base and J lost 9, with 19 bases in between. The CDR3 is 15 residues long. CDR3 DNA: TGCGCCAGCAGCTTGTTCGGACAGATGACGGATCCCCAGTACTTC. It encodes CASSLFGQMTDPQYF.

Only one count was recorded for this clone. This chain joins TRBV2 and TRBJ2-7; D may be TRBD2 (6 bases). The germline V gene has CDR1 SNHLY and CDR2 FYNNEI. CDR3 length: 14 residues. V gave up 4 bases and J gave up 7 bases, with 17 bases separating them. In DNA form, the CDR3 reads TGTGCCAGCAGTGCGATTAGAGGCGCGGGAGAGCAGTACTTC. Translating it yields CASSAIRGAGEQYF.

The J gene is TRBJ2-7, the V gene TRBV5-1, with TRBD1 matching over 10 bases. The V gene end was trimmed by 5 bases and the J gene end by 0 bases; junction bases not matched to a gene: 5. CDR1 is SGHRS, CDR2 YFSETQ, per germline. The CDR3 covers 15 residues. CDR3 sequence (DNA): TGCGCCAGCAGTATGACAGGGGGCTTCTCCTACGAGCAGTACTTC. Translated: CASSMTGGFSYEQYF.

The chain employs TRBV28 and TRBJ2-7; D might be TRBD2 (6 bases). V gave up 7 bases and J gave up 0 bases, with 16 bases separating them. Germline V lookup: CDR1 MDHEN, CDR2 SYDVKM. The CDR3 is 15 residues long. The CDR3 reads CASTPRGGASYEQYF. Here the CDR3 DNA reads TGTGCCAGCACTCCCCGCGGCGGGGCCTCCTACGAGCAGTACTTC.

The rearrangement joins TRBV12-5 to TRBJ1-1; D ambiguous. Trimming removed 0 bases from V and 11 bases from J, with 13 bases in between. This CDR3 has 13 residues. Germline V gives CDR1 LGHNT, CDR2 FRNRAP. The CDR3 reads CASGLVRSGWAFF. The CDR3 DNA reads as TGTGCTAGTGGTTTGGTAAGGTCGGGATGGGCTTTCTTT.

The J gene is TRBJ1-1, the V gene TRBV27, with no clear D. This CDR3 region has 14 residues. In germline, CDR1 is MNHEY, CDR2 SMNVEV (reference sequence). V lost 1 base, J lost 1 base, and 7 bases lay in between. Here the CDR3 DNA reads TGTGCCAGCAGTTTATTGCCGGGGAACACTGAAGCTTTCTTT. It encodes CASSLLPGNTEAFF.

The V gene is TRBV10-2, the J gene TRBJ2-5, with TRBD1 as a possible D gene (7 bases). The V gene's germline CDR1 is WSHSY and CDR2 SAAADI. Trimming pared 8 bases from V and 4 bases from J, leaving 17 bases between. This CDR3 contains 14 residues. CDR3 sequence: CASSGGYRGETQYF. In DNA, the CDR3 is TGCGCCAGCTCCGGAGGGTACAGGGGAGAGACCCAGTACTTC.

For the CDR3, the DNA is TGTGCCAGCAGCCTTGACCCGGGACAGGGGCCCCTCGAGCAGTACTTC. As protein: CASSLDPGQGPLEQYF. This chain connects TRBV28 to TRBJ2-7, with 10 bases aligning to TRBD1. V lost 6 bases, J lost 6 bases, and 14 bases stayed unmatched. The CDR3 consists of 16 residues. Germline CDR1 is MDHEN and CDR2 is SYDVKM.